The present T cell receptor (beta chain) was sequenced within a study of blood T cell repertoires in COVID-19. In the authors' workflow: It was from reference gene primer amplification that nucleated cell counts were estimated. Clones were sequenced by immunoSEQ multiplex PCR, and TCRdb holds only the in-frame ones, with some missing. V, J and clone size derive from that table, while D and trimming were established from the DNA sequence. The sample holds about 250,000 clones; about 88% are singletons and the top ten take 2% to 2.5%. The germline CDR1 and CDR2 sequences are KGHSH and LQKENI. The V end was cut by 1 base, the J end by 0 bases, with 4 bases between. The CDR3 contains 14 residues.

This receptor was obtained from a middle-aged woman who had recovered from COVID-19. The chain joins TRBV18 to TRBJ2-1; D ambiguous. Input material: peripheral blood. The CDR3 DNA sequence: TGTGCCAGCTCACCACAGCGCTCCTACAATGAGCAGTTCTTC. Encoded protein: CASSPQRSYNEQFF. Full variable domain (rest looked up from reference TRBV18 and TRBJ2-1): NAGVMQNPRHLVRRRGQEARLRCSPMKGHSHVYWYRQLPEEGLKFMVYLQKENIIDESGMPKERFSAEFPKEGPSILRIQQVVRGDSAAYFCASSPQRSYNEQFFGPGTRLTVL.